The 22 T cell receptor beta chains below come from one sample, sequenced in a study of cytomegalovirus exposure and HLA in healthy donors. Generated by immunoSEQ multiplex PCR, the TCRdb table keeps only in-frame clones and is missing some. The top ten hold about 3% of the sample, which has 150,000 to 200,000 clones, about four fifths seen once. Sequencing used PBMCs. Receptor source: a woman under 30 in good health and CMV-seropositive.

The V call is TRBV5-1, the J call TRBJ2-1, with TRBD1 matching over 8 bases. The junction had 11 bases not matched to a gene; V was cut back by 4 bases and J by 5 bases. This CDR3 comprises 16 residues. Germline assignment: CDR1 SGHRS and CDR2 YFSETQ. CDR3 amino acids: CASSLASGTGDNEQFF. DNA of the CDR3: TGCGCCAGCAGCCTCGCCTCCGGGACAGGAGACAATGAGCAGTTCTTC.

This chain uses TRBV5-1 with TRBJ1-3, with 9 positions matching TRBD1. CDR1 and CDR2 (germline): SGHRS, YFSETQ. The CDR3 spans 15 residues. The V segment lost 4 bases and the J segment 1 base; nucleotides outside the gene matches: 3. CDR3 in DNA: TGCGCCAGCAGCAAAGGGACAGGGTCTGGAAACACCATATATTTT. Protein product: CASSKGTGSGNTIYF.

This clone showed up just once. This sequence joins TRBV10-1 and TRBJ1-4; D possibly corresponds to TRBD1 (5 bases). The CDR3 spans 15 residues. V was shortened by 2 bases and J by 1 base, with 8 bases between the two germline ends. Germline assignment: CDR1 WNHNN and CDR2 SYGVQD (reference sequence). Here the CDR3 DNA reads TGCGCCAGCAGTGAGGCCCAGGGAACTAATGAAAAACTGTTTTTT. Its protein product is CASSEAQGTNEKLFF.

This clone occurred once. The rearrangement links TRBV7-6 to TRBJ2-1; TRBD2 matches 9 bases. The CDR3 extends over 18 amino acids. Germline values: CDR1 SGHVS, CDR2 FNYEAQ. V gave up 4 bases and J gave up 2 bases; unmatched junction bases: 12. CDR3 sequence (DNA): TGTGCCAGCAGCTCAATGGTAGCGGGCGGGGGGGCCTACAATGAGCAGTTCTTC. This encodes CASSSMVAGGGAYNEQFF.

This clone occurred once. The chain couples TRBV27 to TRBJ2-1; D perhaps matches TRBD1 (6 bases). The CDR3 has 15 amino acids. From germline, CDR1 is MNHEY and CDR2 SMNVEV (reference sequence). The V gene lost 6 bases and the J gene lost 5 bases, with 17 bases spanning the gap. The CDR3 reads CASSPQGYKDNEQFF. CDR3 DNA sequence: TGTGCCAGCAGCCCACAGGGTTACAAAGACAATGAGCAGTTCTTC.

The genes are TRBV21-1 and TRBJ1-2; the listed D gene, TRBD1, was not tested against the DNA. TRBV21-1 is a documented pseudogene. The CDR3 is made up of 13 amino acids. CDR3 in amino acids: CASSNVQGNGYTF. As DNA, the CDR3 is TGTGCCAGCAGCAACGTGCAGGGTAATGGCTACACCTTC.

The V and J genes are TRBV7-2 and TRBJ2-5, with TRBD2 identical over 8 bases. Unmatched junction bases numbered 9, after V lost 2 bases and J lost 10 bases. Per the germline V gene, CDR1 is SGHTA and CDR2 is FQGNSA. The CDR3 covers 14 residues. Here the CDR3 reads CASSLSAGGLVQYF. DNA for the CDR3: TGTGCCAGCAGCTTATCGGCGGGGGGACTCGTCCAGTACTTC.

The rearrangement uses TRBV6-1 and TRBJ2-4; D is unclear. CDR3 length: 13 residues. Per germline, CDR1 MNHNS and CDR2 SASEGT. V lost 2 bases to trimming and J lost 5 bases, with 7 bases between them. CDR3 protein: CASSELAENIQYF. DNA for the CDR3: TGTGCCAGCAGTGAATTAGCAGAAAACATTCAGTACTTC.

The J gene is TRBJ1-2, the V gene TRBV5-1, with 8 bases fitting TRBD1. The CDR3 loop spans 15 amino acids. Germline-derived CDR1 and CDR2 are SGHRS and YFSETQ. With V trimmed by 3 bases and J by 2 bases, 6 bases remained unmatched. The CDR3 spells CASSYGTGVNYGYTF. The CDR3, as DNA: TGCGCCAGCAGCTACGGGACAGGTGTAAACTATGGCTACACCTTC.

The chain has TRBV27 and TRBJ2-1; 8 bases match TRBD2. There are 15 residues in the CDR3. The germline V gene has CDR1 MNHEY and CDR2 SMNVEV (reference sequence). Trimming removed 2 bases from V and 4 bases from J; junction bases left unmatched: 4. CDR3 DNA: TGTGCCAGCAGTTTAGGGACTAGGCCTTACAATGAGCAGTTCTTC. Its protein is CASSLGTRPYNEQFF.

The chain couples TRBV18 to TRBJ2-3, with a possible D match to TRBD2 (5 bases). The CDR3 loop spans 13 amino acids. Per the germline V gene, CDR1 is KGHSH and CDR2 is LQKENI. Trimming took 6 bases from V and 7 from J, leaving 14 bases between them. The CDR3 reads CASSDSTGNTQYF. The CDR3 DNA reads as TGTGCCAGCTCGGACTCGACGGGAAATACGCAGTATTTT.

The chain recombines TRBV4-3 with TRBJ2-3; unclear D gene. CDR1 and CDR2 from the germline V gene are LGHNA and YSLEER. The CDR3 covers 13 residues. Trimming removed 1 base at V and 2 bases at J, with 4 bases between. This CDR3 reads CASSQVHTDTQYF. CDR3 nucleotide sequence: TGCGCCAGCAGCCAAGTCCACACAGATACGCAGTATTTT.

This chain's CDR3 is CASSDEVGARGYTF. The DNA of the CDR3 is TGTGCCAGCAGTGATGAGGTGGGGGCTCGGGGCTACACCTTC. The chain recombines TRBV2 with TRBJ1-2, with TRBD1 as a possible D gene (6 bases). V shed 3 bases and J shed 8 bases, with 16 bases lying between them. The CDR3 covers 14 residues. Germline lookup yields CDR1 SNHLY and CDR2 FYNNEI. The full variable domain, completed using reference TRBV2 and TRBJ1-2, is EPEVTQTPSHQVTQMGQEVILRCVPISNHLYFYWYRQILGQKVEFLVSFYNNEISEKSEIFDDQFSVERPDGSNFTLKIRSTKLEDSAMYFCASSDEVGARGYTFGSGTRLTVV.

V and J are TRBV5-4 and TRBJ1-4; TRBD1 matches 11 bases. The CDR3 covers 13 residues. Germline lookup yields CDR1 SGHNT and CDR2 YYREEE (reference sequence). Trimming at V came to 7 bases and at J to 5 bases, leaving 1 base not matched to a gene. The CDR3 coding sequence is TGTGCCAGCGGGGACAGGGGGAATGAAAAACTGTTTTTT. This gives the protein CASGDRGNEKLFF.

The gene calls are TRBV2 and TRBJ1-5, with D unresolved. Germline V gives CDR1 SNHLY, CDR2 FYNNEI. Trimming removed 1 base at V and 6 bases at J, with 7 bases between. The CDR3 is 13 amino acids. As DNA, the CDR3 is TGTGCCAGCAGTGAAGTGGGAGGTCAGCCCCAGCATTTT. It yields the protein CASSEVGGQPQHF.

The genes are TRBV9 and TRBJ1-5; weak D call: TRBD1 (5 bases). Germline-derived CDR1 and CDR2 are SGDLS and YYNGEE. The V gene lost 3 bases and the J gene lost 6 bases, with 16 bases spanning the gap. CDR3 size: 15 residues. CDR3 sequence reads: CASSAGSSGSQPQHF. Written as DNA, the CDR3 is TGTGCCAGCAGCGCAGGGTCGTCAGGAAGTCAGCCCCAGCATTTT. The whole variable domain, remainder taken from reference TRBV9 and TRBJ1-5, is DSGVTQTPKHLITATGQRVTLRCSPRSGDLSVYWYQQSLDQGLQFLIQYYNGEERAKGNILERFSAQQFPDLHSELNLSSLELGDSALYFCASSAGSSGSQPQHFGDGTRLSIL.

The chain employs TRBV5-7 and TRBJ1-5; possibly TRBD1 for D (6 bases). TRBV5-7 is an ORF for which the function is uncertain. Trimming shortened V by 2 bases and J by 4 bases, and 13 bases separated the two germline ends. The CDR3 has 15 amino acids. Written as DNA, the CDR3 is TGTGCCAGCAGCTTCCCGGGACAAAAAAATCAGCCCCAGCATTTT. This translates into CASSFPGQKNQPQHF.

The chain has TRBV5-6 and TRBJ2-3; D unclear. V lost 3 bases and J 2 bases, leaving 4 bases between the germline ends. The CDR3 covers 12 residues. Germline values: CDR1 SGHDT, CDR2 YYEEEE. The CDR3 DNA sequence: TGTGCCAGCAGCTCCATCACAGATACGCAGTATTTT. Protein sequence: CASSSITDTQYF.

The chain links TRBV5-1 to TRBJ1-2; maybe TRBD1 (5 bases). Trimming shortened V by 0 bases and J by 4 bases, and 13 bases separated the two germline ends. Germline V CDR1 and CDR2: SGHRS, YFSETQ. The CDR3 length is 15 residues. CDR3 amino acids: CASSLDGQGGYGYTF. CDR3 nucleotides: TGCGCCAGCAGCTTGGATGGTCAGGGAGGCTATGGCTACACCTTC.

This clone appeared a few times. The rearrangement uses TRBV5-5 and TRBJ1-5; TRBD1 matches at 7 bases. Trimming cost V 4 bases and J 5 bases; bases outside gene matches: 9. The CDR3 is made up of 15 amino acids. Per the germline V gene, CDR1 is SGHKS and CDR2 is YYEKEE (reference sequence). Here the CDR3 DNA reads TGTGCCAGCAGCGATCAGACAGGGAAAGATCAGCCCCAGCATTTT. Its protein is CASSDQTGKDQPQHF.

The CDR3 nucleotides read TGCGCCAGCAGCCAAGGTCCGGGGGTAGGGACTGAAGCTTTCTTT. It codes for CASSQGPGVGTEAFF. V is TRBV4-3 and J is TRBJ1-1, with D possibly TRBD1 on 5 matching bases. The V gene lost 1 base and the J gene lost 5 bases, with 14 bases spanning the gap. The length of the CDR3 is 15 residues. Germline CDR1 and CDR2: LGHNA and YSLEER.

V and J are TRBV6-1 and TRBJ2-7, with D possibly matching TRBD1 (6 bases). This CDR3 is 17 amino acids long. Trimming removed 2 bases from V and 4 bases from J, with 21 bases in between. The germline V gene has CDR1 MNHNS and CDR2 SASEGT. As DNA, the CDR3 is TGTGCCAGCAGTGAACCATGGACAGCAGGAGAAAAATACGAGCAGTACTTC. Translating it yields CASSEPWTAGEKYEQYF.